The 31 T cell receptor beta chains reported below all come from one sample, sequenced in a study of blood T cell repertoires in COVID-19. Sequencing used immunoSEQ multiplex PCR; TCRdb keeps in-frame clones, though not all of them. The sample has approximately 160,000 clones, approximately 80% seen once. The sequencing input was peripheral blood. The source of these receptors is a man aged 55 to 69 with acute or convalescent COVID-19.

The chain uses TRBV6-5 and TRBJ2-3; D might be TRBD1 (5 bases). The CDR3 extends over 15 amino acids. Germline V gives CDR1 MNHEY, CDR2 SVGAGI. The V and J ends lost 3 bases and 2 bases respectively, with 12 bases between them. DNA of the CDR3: TGTGCCAGCAGTTATGTAGGGGCCACCACAGATACGCAGTATTTT. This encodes CASSYVGATTDTQYF.

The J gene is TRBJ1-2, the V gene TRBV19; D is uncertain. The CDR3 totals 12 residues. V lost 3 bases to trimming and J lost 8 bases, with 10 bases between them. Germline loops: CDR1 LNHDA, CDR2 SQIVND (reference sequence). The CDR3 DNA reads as TGTGCCAGTAGTATTAGTGGTTTCGGCTACACCTTC. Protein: CASSISGFGYTF.

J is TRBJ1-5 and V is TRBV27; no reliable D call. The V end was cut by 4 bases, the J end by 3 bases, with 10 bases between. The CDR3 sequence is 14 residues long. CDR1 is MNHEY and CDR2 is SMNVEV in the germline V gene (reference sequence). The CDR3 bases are TGTGCCAGCAGTTATATGGGCTCCAATCAGCCCCAGCATTTT. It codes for CASSYMGSNQPQHF.

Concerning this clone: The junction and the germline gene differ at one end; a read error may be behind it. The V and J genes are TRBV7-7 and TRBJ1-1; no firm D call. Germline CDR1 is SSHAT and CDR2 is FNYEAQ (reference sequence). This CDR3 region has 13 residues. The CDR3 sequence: CASSKRSDTEAFF. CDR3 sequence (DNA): TGTGCTAGCAGCAAGCGTTCGGACACTGAAGCTTTCTTT.

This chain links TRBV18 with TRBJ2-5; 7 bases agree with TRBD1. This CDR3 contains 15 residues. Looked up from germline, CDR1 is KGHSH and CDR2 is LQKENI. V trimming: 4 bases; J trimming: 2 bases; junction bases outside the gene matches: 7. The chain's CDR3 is CASSRLQGIQETQYF. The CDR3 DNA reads TGTGCCAGCTCACGGCTACAGGGGATTCAAGAGACCCAGTACTTC. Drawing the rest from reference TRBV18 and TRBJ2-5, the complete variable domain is NAGVMQNPRHLVRRRGQEARLRCSPMKGHSHVYWYRQLPEEGLKFMVYLQKENIIDESGMPKERFSAEFPKEGPSILRIQQVVRGDSAAYFCASSRLQGIQETQYFGPGTRLLVL.

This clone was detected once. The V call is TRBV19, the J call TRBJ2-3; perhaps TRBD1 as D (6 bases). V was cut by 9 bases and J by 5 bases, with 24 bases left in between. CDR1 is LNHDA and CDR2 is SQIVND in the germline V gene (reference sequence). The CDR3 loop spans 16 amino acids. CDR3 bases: TGTGCCAGCCGGACCGCCGAGGGACATTTCTTAGATACGCAGTATTTT. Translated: CASRTAEGHFLDTQYF.

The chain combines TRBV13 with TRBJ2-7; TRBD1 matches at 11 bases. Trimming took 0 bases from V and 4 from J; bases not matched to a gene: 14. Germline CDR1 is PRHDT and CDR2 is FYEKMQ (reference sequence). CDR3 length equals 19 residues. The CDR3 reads CASSLGLVSGTGGLYEQYF. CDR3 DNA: TGTGCCAGCAGCTTAGGCCTTGTTTCCGGGACAGGGGGTCTTTACGAGCAGTACTTC.

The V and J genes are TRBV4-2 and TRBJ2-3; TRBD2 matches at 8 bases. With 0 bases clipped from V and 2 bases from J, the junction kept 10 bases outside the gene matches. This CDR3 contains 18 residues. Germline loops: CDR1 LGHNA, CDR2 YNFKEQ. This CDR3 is CASSQDSRGASLTDTQYF. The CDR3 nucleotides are TGTGCCAGCAGCCAAGATTCGCGGGGGGCCTCCCTCACAGATACGCAGTATTTT.

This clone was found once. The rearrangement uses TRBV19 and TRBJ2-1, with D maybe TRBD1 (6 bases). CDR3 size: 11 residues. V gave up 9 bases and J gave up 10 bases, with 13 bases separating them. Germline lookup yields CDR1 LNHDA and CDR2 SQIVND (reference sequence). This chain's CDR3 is CASVWGTEQFF. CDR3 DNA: TGTGCCAGCGTCTGGGGGACAGAGCAGTTCTTC.

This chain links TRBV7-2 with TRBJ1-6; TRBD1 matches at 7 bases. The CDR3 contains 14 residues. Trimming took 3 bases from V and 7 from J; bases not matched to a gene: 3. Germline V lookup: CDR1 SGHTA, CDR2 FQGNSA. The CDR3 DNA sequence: TGTGCCAGCAGCTTCACAGGGGAGAATTCACCCCTCCACTTT. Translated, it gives CASSFTGENSPLHF. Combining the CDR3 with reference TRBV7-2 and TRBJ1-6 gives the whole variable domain GAGVSQSPSNKVTEKGKDVELRCDPISGHTALYWYRQSLGQGLEFLIYFQGNSAPDKSGLPSDRFSAERTGGSVSTLTIQRTQQEDSAVYLCASSFTGENSPLHFGNGTRLTVT.

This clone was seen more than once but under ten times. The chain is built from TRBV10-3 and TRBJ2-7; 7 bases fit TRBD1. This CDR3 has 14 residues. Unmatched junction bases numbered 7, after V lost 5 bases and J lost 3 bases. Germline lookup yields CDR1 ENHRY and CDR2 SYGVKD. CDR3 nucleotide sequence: TGTGCCATCAGTCTTTTGGACAGGAGCTACGAGCAGTACTTC. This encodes CAISLLDRSYEQYF.

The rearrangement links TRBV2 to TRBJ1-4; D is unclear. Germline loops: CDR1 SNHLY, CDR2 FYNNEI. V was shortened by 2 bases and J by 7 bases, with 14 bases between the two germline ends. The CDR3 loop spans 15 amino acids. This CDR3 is CASSEPGRVGEKLFF. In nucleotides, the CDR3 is TGTGCCAGCAGTGAACCGGGGAGGGTGGGTGAAAAACTGTTTTTT.

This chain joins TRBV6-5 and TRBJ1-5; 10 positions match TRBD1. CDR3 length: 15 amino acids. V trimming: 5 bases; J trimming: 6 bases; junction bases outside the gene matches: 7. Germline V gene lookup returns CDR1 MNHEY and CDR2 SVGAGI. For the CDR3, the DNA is TGTGCCAGCAGTAGGGACAGGGGAAAGACTCAGCCCCAGCATTTT. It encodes CASSRDRGKTQPQHF.

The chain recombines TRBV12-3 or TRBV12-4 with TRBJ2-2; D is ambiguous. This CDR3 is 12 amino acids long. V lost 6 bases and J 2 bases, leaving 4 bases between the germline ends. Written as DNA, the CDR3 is TGTGCCAGCAGGTATAACACCGGGGAGCTGTTTTTT. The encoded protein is CASRYNTGELFF.

CDR3 in DNA: TGTGCCAGCAGCCCCCGTTGGGCCCCAGATACGCAGTATTTT. Protein sequence: CASSPRWAPDTQYF. The rearrangement joins TRBV7-2 to TRBJ2-3; D is uncertain. Germline V gene lookup returns CDR1 SGHTA and CDR2 FQGNSA. The CDR3 runs 14 residues. Trimming removed 5 bases at V and 4 bases at J, with 13 bases between.

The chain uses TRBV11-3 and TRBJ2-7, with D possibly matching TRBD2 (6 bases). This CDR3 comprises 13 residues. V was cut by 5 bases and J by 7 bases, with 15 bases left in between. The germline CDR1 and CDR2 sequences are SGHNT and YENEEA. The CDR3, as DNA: TGTGCCAGCAGCAGTCACAGGAGCGGGGAGCAGTACTTC. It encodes CASSSHRSGEQYF.

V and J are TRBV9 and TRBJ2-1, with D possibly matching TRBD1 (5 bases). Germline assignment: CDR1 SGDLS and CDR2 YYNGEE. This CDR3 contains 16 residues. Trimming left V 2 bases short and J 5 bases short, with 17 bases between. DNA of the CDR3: TGTGCCAGCAGCGTTGCAGGGTCTTATGTGCACAATGAGCAGTTCTTC. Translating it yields CASSVAGSYVHNEQFF.

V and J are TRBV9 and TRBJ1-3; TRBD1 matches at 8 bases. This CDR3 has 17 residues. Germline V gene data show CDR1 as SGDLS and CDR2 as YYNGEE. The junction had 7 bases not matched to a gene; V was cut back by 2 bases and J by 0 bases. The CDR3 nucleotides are TGTGCCAGCAGCGTCGCCACCGGGACAGGCTCTGGAAACACCATATATTTT. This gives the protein CASSVATGTGSGNTIYF.

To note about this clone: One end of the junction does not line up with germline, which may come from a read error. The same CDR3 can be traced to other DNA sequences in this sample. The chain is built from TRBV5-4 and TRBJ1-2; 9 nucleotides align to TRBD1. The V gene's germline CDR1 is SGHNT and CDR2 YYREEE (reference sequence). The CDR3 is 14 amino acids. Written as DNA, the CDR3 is TGTGCCAGCAGTTTGGGACAGGGAGGCTATGGCTACACCTTC. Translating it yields CASSLGQGGYGYTF. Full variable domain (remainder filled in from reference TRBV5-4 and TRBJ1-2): ETGVTQSPTHLIKTRGQQVTLRCSSQSGHNTVSWYQQALGQGPQFIFQYYREEENGRGNFPPRFSGLQFPNYSSELNVNALELDDSALYLCASSLGQGGYGYTFGSGTRLTVV.

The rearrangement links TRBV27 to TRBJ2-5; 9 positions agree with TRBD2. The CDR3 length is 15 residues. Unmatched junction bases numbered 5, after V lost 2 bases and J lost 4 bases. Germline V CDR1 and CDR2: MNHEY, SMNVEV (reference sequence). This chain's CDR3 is CASSLGGGGLETQYF. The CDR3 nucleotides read TGTGCCAGCAGTTTAGGCGGGGGGGGCCTAGAGACCCAGTACTTC.

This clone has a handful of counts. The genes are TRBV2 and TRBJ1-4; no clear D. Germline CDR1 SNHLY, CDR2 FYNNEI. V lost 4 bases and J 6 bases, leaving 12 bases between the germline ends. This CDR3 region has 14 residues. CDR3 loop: CASSVQTRDEKLFF. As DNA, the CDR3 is TGTGCCAGCAGTGTTCAAACCCGGGATGAAAAACTGTTTTTT.

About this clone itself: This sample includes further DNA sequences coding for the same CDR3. CDR3 loop: CASSLTSGGSYEQYF. CDR3 bases: TGTGCCAGTAGTCTTACTAGCGGGGGTAGCTACGAGCAGTACTTC. The chain links TRBV19 to TRBJ2-7; 11 bases are a match to TRBD2. Germline assignment: CDR1 LNHDA and CDR2 SQIVND (reference sequence). The CDR3 sequence is 15 residues long. V lost 5 bases and J lost 3; bases outside the gene matches: 6.

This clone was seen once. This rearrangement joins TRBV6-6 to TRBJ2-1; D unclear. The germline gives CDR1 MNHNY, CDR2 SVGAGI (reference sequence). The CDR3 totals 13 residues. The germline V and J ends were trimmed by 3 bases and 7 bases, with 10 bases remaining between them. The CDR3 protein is CASSYSYANEQFF. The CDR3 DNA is TGTGCCAGCAGTTATAGCTACGCAAATGAGCAGTTCTTC.

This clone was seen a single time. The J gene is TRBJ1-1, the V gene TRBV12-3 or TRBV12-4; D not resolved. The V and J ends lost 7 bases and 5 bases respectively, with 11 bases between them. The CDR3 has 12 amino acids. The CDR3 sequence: CASIEGGTEAFF. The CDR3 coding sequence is TGTGCCAGCATAGAGGGTGGAACTGAAGCTTTCTTT.

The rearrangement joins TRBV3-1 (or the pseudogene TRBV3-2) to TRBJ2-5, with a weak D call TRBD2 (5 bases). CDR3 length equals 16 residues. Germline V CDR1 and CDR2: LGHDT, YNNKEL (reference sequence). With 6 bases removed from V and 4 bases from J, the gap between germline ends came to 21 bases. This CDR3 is CASSARLSNEGETQYF. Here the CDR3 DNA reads TGTGCCAGCAGTGCAAGGTTGTCAAATGAGGGAGAGACCCAGTACTTC.

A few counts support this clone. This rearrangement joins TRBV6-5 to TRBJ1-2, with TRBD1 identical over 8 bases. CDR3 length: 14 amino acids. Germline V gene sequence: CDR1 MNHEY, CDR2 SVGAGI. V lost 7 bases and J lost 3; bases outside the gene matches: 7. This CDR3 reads CASMPGGGHYGYTF. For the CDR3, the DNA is TGTGCCAGCATGCCAGGGGGCGGTCACTATGGCTACACCTTC.

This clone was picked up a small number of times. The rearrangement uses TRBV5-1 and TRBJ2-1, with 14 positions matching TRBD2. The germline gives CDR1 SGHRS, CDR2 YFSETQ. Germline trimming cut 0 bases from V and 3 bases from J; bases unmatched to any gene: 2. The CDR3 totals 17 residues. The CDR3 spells CASSLGLAGGFYNEQFF. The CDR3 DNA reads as TGCGCCAGCAGCTTGGGACTAGCGGGGGGGTTCTACAATGAGCAGTTCTTC.

Written as DNA, the CDR3 is TGTGCCAGCAGCCAAGGACAGTACAATCAGCCCCAGCATTTT. This codes for CASSQGQYNQPQHF. J is TRBJ1-5 and V is TRBV6-5; maybe TRBD1 (6 bases). With 6 bases removed from V and 3 bases from J, the gap between germline ends came to 12 bases. Germline V gives CDR1 MNHEY, CDR2 SVGAGI. CDR3 length equals 14 residues.

CDR3 in amino acids: CASSYSSGQATEAFF. In nucleotides, the CDR3 is TGTGCCAGCAGTTACTCGTCGGGACAGGCGACTGAAGCTTTCTTT. This chain links TRBV6-6 with TRBJ1-1; TRBD1 aligns across 8 bases. Germline V gene lookup returns CDR1 MNHNY and CDR2 SVGAGI (reference sequence). The CDR3 length is 15 residues. Trimming took 0 bases from V and 5 from J; bases not matched to a gene: 5.

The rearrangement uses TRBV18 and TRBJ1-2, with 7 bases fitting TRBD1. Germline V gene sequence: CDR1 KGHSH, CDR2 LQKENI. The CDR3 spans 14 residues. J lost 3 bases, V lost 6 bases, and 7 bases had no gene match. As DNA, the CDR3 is TGTGCCAGCTCCCGAGGACAGGAATACTATGGCTACACCTTC. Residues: CASSRGQEYYGYTF.

Here the CDR3 DNA reads TGTGCCAGCAGCTTGAGGCAGGGTTGGTCAGGAGCTTTCTTT. It specifies CASSLRQGWSGAFF. V usage is TRBV5-8 and J usage is TRBJ1-1, with D possibly matching TRBD1 (5 bases). Trimming pared 1 base from V and 10 bases from J, leaving 17 bases between. Germline V gives CDR1 SGHTS, CDR2 YDEGEE. The CDR3 has 14 residues.